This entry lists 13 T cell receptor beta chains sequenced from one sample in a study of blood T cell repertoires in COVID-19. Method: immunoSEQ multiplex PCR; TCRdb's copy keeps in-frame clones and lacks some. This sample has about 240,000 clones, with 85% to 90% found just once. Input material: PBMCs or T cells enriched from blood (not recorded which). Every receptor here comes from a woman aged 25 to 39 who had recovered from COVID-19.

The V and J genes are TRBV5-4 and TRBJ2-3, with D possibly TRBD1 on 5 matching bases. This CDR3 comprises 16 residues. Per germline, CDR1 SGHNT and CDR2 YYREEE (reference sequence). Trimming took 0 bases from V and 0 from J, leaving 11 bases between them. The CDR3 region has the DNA TGTGCCAGCAGCTTGGCGACAGTATCTAGCACAGATACGCAGTATTTT. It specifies CASSLATVSSTDTQYF.

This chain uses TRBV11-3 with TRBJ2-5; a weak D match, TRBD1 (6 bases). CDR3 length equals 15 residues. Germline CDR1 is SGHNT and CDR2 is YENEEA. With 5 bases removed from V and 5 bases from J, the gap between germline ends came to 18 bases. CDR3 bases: TGTGCCAGCAGCCCGGGCACAGGGAGAGGGGAGACCCAGTACTTC. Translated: CASSPGTGRGETQYF. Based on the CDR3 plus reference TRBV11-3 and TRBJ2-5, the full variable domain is EAGVVQSPRYKIIEKKQPVAFWCNPISGHNTLYWYLQNLGQGPELLIRYENEEAVDDSQLPKDRFSAERLKGVDSTLKIQPAELGDSAVYLCASSPGTGRGETQYFGPGTRLLVL.

This CDR3 is CASSSGLAGGQYTGELFF. The CDR3 region has the DNA TGCGCCAGCAGCTCGGGACTAGCGGGAGGCCAATACACCGGGGAGCTGTTTTTT. The gene calls are TRBV5-1 and TRBJ2-2; TRBD2 matches 15 bases. CDR3 length equals 18 residues. Germline trimming cut 3 bases from V and 3 bases from J; bases unmatched to any gene: 6. Germline V gene data show CDR1 as SGHRS and CDR2 as YFSETQ. The variable domain in full, with the rest retrieved from reference TRBV5-1 and TRBJ2-2, is KAGVTQTPRYLIKTRGQQVTLSCSPISGHRSVSWYQQTPGQGLQFLFEYFSETQRNKGNFPGRFSGRQFSNSRSEMNVSTLELGDSALYLCASSSGLAGGQYTGELFFGEGSRLTVL.

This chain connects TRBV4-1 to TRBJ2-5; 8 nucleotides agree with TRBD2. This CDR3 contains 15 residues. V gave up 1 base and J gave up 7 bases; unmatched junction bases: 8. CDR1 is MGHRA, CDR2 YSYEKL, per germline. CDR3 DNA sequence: TGCGCCAGCAGCCAAGTATCCTCGCTAGCGGGGACCCAGTACTTC. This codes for CASSQVSSLAGTQYF.

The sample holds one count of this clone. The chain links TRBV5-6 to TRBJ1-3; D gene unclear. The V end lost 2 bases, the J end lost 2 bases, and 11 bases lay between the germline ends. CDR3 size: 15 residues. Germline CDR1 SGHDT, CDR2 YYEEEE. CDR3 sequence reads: CASSFQWETGNTIYF. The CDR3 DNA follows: TGTGCCAGCAGCTTTCAATGGGAGACTGGAAACACCATATATTTT.

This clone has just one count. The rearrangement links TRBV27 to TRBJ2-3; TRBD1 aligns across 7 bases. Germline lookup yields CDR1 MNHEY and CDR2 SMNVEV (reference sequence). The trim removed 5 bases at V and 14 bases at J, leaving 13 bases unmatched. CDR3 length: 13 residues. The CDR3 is CASSGSTGQTLYF. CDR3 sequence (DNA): TGTGCCAGCAGTGGTTCGACAGGGCAAACTCTGTATTTT.

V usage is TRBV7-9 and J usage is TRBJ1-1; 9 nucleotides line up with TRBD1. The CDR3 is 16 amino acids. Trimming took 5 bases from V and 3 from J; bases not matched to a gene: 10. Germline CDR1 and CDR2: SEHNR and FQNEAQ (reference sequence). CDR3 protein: CASSPAGTGQDTEAFF. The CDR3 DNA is TGTGCCAGCAGCCCAGCCGGGACAGGGCAGGACACTGAAGCTTTCTTT.

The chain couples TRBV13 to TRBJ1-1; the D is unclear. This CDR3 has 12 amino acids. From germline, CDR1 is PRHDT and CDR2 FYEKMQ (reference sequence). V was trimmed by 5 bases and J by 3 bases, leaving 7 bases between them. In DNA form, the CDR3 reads TGTGCCAGCAGCAATTCATACACTGAAGCTTTCTTT. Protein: CASSNSYTEAFF.

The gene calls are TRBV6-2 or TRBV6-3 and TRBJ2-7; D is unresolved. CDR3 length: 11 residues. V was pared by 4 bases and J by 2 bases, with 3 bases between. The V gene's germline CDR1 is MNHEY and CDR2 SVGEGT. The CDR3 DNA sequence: TGTGCCAGCAGTTTCGCCTACGAGCAGTACTTC. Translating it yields CASSFAYEQYF.

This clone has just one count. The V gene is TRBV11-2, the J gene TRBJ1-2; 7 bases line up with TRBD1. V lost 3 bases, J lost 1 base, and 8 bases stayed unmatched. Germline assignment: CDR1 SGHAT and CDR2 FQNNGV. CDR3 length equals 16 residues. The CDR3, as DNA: TGTGCCAGCAGCTTGACCGGACAGGCCCTTAACTATGGCTACACCTTC. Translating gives CASSLTGQALNYGYTF.

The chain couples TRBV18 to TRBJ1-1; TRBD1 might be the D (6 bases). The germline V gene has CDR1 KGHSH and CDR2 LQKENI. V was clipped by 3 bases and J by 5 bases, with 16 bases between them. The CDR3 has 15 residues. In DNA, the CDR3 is TGTGCCAGCTCACCGAGACAGGTCGAGGGGACTGAAGCTTTCTTT. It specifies CASSPRQVEGTEAFF.

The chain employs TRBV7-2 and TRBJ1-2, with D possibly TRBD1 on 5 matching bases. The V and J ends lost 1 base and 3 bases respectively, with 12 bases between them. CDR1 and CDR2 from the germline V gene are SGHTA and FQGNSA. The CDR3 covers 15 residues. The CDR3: CASSLDRDSYYGYTF. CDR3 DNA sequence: TGTGCCAGCAGCTTAGATCGCGACAGTTACTATGGCTACACCTTC.

The CDR3 nucleotides read TGTGCCAGCAGCCCCACCCAAGCGGGGGGCCCTTGGGGGGAGCTGTTTTTT. Protein product: CASSPTQAGGPWGELFF. The rearrangement links TRBV3-1 (or the pseudogene TRBV3-2) to TRBJ2-2; TRBD2 matches at 9 bases. Germline assignment: CDR1 LGHDT and CDR2 YNNKEL (reference sequence). The CDR3 spans 17 residues. V shed 4 bases, J shed 8 bases, and the junction held 14 bases outside the gene matches.